A single sample is the source of the 26 T cell receptor beta chains below, sequenced in a study of cytomegalovirus exposure and HLA in healthy donors. Clones were read by immunoSEQ multiplex PCR, and TCRdb kept only the in-frame ones, dropping some. The sample includes 100,000 to 150,000 clones, roughly nine tenths of them seen just once. Material for sequencing was PBMCs. The receptors originated from a young man in good health and CMV-seronegative.

The chain employs TRBV11-2 and TRBJ1-3, with D possibly matching TRBD1 (5 bases). The V and J ends lost 1 base and 3 bases respectively, with 10 bases between them. CDR3 size: 15 residues. Germline CDR1 SGHAT, CDR2 FQNNGV. CDR3 in DNA: TGTGCCAGCAGCTTAGTCCCCAGGGTTGGAAACACCATATATTTT. Amino acids: CASSLVPRVGNTIYF.

The chain combines TRBV7-9 with TRBJ2-5; D not certain. CDR1 is SEHNR, CDR2 FQNEAQ, per germline (reference sequence). V lost 3 bases, J lost 5 bases, and 10 bases lay in between. CDR3 length: 13 residues. CDR3 coding DNA: TGTGCCAGCAGCTTGAACTACGGGGAGACCCAGTACTTC. Protein product: CASSLNYGETQYF.

V is TRBV7-6 and J is TRBJ1-2; TRBD1 agrees at 10 bases. This CDR3 spans 15 amino acids. V shed 4 bases, J shed 7 bases, and the junction held 9 bases outside the gene matches. The germline V gene has CDR1 SGHVS and CDR2 FNYEAQ. The CDR3 DNA follows: TGTGCCAGCAGCTCGGAGACAGGGGGCATGGGTGGCTACACCTTC. The encoded protein is CASSSETGGMGGYTF.

Written as DNA, the CDR3 is TGCAGCGCAGGGGGCGGTCAGCCCCAGCATTTT. Translation gives CSAGGGQPQHF. The V gene is TRBV20-1, the J gene TRBJ1-5; 8 bases are shared with TRBD1. This CDR3 has 11 residues. CDR1 DFQATT and CDR2 SNEGSKA come from the germline V gene (reference sequence).

This rearrangement joins TRBV5-6 to TRBJ1-1, with 10 bases fitting TRBD1. Germline CDR1 and CDR2: SGHDT and YYEEEE. With V trimmed by 4 bases and J by 4 bases, 7 bases remained unmatched. The CDR3 covers 15 residues. This CDR3 is CASSRIRDRGTEAFF. CDR3 DNA: TGTGCCAGCAGCCGCATCCGGGACAGGGGCACTGAAGCTTTCTTT.

The chain uses TRBV11-2 and TRBJ1-1, with D hard to call. The germline V and J ends were trimmed by 6 bases and 2 bases, with 7 bases remaining between them. CDR3 length: 12 amino acids. Germline lookup yields CDR1 SGHAT and CDR2 FQNNGV. CDR3 sequence reads: CASSFLNTEAFF. The DNA for the CDR3 is TGTGCCAGCAGTTTCCTTAACACTGAAGCTTTCTTT. Full variable domain (outside the CDR3, taken from reference TRBV11-2 and TRBJ1-1): EAGVAQSPRYKIIEKRQSVAFWCNPISGHATLYWYQQILGQGPKLLIQFQNNGVVDDSQLPKDRFSAERLKGVDSTLKIQPAKLEDSAVYLCASSFLNTEAFFGQGTRLTVV.

The chain has TRBV4-1 and TRBJ1-1; no firm D call. Per the germline V gene, CDR1 is MGHRA and CDR2 is YSYEKL. The CDR3 is 15 residues long. Deletions cut 0 bases from V and 6 bases from J, with 14 bases between. CDR3 DNA: TGCGCCAGCAGCCAAGAATCCCTCTTACTCGCTGAAGCTTTCTTT. This codes for CASSQESLLLAEAFF.

The chain links TRBV7-9 to TRBJ2-7, with TRBD1 as a possible D gene (5 bases). CDR3 size: 15 residues. V shed 1 base and J shed 3 bases, with 13 bases lying between them. Germline V gene data show CDR1 as SEHNR and CDR2 as FQNEAQ (reference sequence). The CDR3 loop reads CASSLGAGLNYEQYF. Written as DNA, the CDR3 is TGTGCCAGCAGCTTAGGGGCAGGGCTGAACTACGAGCAGTACTTC.

The V call is TRBV4-1, the J call TRBJ2-5, with D possibly being TRBD2 (5 bases). The CDR3 totals 15 residues. V was clipped by 1 base and J by 1 base, with 10 bases between them. Germline values: CDR1 MGHRA, CDR2 YSYEKL. Here the CDR3 reads CASSQARGVQETQYF. The CDR3 DNA reads as TGCGCCAGCAGCCAAGCCCGGGGAGTCCAAGAGACCCAGTACTTC.

The chain links TRBV5-1 to TRBJ2-3; 11 bases are a match to TRBD2. CDR1 is SGHRS, CDR2 YFSETQ, per germline. The CDR3 covers 19 residues. The ends lost 4 bases at V and 0 bases at J; junction bases unmatched: 13. CDR3 in amino acids: CASSMGLADSASSTDTQYF. CDR3 sequence (DNA): TGCGCCAGCAGCATGGGACTAGCGGACTCCGCATCTAGCACAGATACGCAGTATTTT.

V gene TRBV19 combines with J gene TRBJ1-1; tentative D call: TRBD1 (6 bases). Per germline, CDR1 LNHDA and CDR2 SQIVND (reference sequence). Trimming took 4 bases from V and 0 from J, leaving 15 bases between them. The CDR3 is 16 amino acids. CDR3 region: CASSTTQGWMNTEAFF. CDR3 nucleotide sequence: TGTGCCAGTAGTACGACACAGGGTTGGATGAACACTGAAGCTTTCTTT.

The chain couples TRBV19 to TRBJ2-5; TRBD1 is a possible D gene (6 bases). The germline V gene encodes CDR1 LNHDA and CDR2 SQIVND (reference sequence). This CDR3 is 14 amino acids long. V was cut by 2 bases and J by 7 bases, with 14 bases left in between. CDR3 sequence: CASSIIGGLGTQYF. CDR3 bases: TGTGCCAGTAGTATAATAGGGGGTCTCGGGACCCAGTACTTC.

This clone was seen a single time. The J gene is TRBJ1-4, the V gene TRBV5-1; 9 bases are a match to TRBD1. V was clipped by 4 bases and J by 7 bases; unmatched bases: 8. CDR3 size: 15 residues. The germline gives CDR1 SGHRS, CDR2 YFSETQ. In DNA form, the CDR3 reads TGCGCCAGCAGCATACCCGGGACAGGGTCTGAAAAACTGTTTTTT. Protein product: CASSIPGTGSEKLFF.

This sequence joins TRBV11-3 and TRBJ1-1; 10 nucleotides agree with TRBD1. Germline V gene data show CDR1 as SGHNT and CDR2 as YENEEA. The V gene end was trimmed by 5 bases and the J gene end by 7 bases; junction bases not matched to a gene: 7. The CDR3 totals 14 residues. The CDR3 spells CASSPGQGGIEAFF. The DNA of the CDR3 is TGTGCCAGCAGCCCCGGACAGGGGGGCATTGAAGCTTTCTTT.

This chain uses TRBV9 with TRBJ1-5; D gene ambiguous. This CDR3 region has 15 residues. Deletions cut 2 bases from V and 1 base from J, with 10 bases between. Looked up from germline, CDR1 is SGDLS and CDR2 is YYNGEE. DNA of the CDR3: TGTGCCAGCAGCGTCGCACCGGGGAGCAATCAGCCCCAGCATTTT. This encodes CASSVAPGSNQPQHF. The complete variable domain, with remaining parts taken from reference TRBV9 and TRBJ1-5, reads DSGVTQTPKHLITATGQRVTLRCSPRSGDLSVYWYQQSLDQGLQFLIQYYNGEERAKGNILERFSAQQFPDLHSELNLSSLELGDSALYFCASSVAPGSNQPQHFGDGTRLSIL.

The chain employs TRBV5-1 and TRBJ2-7, with TRBD1 matching over 10 bases. The CDR3 has 15 amino acids. Germline trimming cut 4 bases from V and 1 base from J; bases unmatched to any gene: 5. CDR1 is SGHRS and CDR2 is YFSETQ in the germline V gene. CDR3 residues: CASSGQGGGSYEQYF. CDR3 DNA: TGCGCCAGCAGCGGACAGGGGGGAGGATCCTACGAGCAGTACTTC. The complete variable domain, with remaining parts taken from reference TRBV5-1 and TRBJ2-7, reads KAGVTQTPRYLIKTRGQQVTLSCSPISGHRSVSWYQQTPGQGLQFLFEYFSETQRNKGNFPGRFSGRQFSNSRSEMNVSTLELGDSALYLCASSGQGGGSYEQYFGPGTRLTVT.

This chain uses TRBV5-1 with TRBJ1-4, with a weak D call TRBD1 (6 bases). The germline V and J ends were trimmed by 3 bases and 5 bases, with 11 bases remaining between them. The CDR3 has 14 amino acids. Looked up from germline, CDR1 is SGHRS and CDR2 is YFSETQ. The CDR3 reads CASSWDIPNEKLFF. The DNA of the CDR3 is TGCGCCAGCAGCTGGGACATACCGAATGAAAAACTGTTTTTT.

As concerns this clone: A junction boundary mismatches the germline segment, possibly from a read error. The V gene is TRBV27, the J gene TRBJ2-1, with 9 bases fitting TRBD1. Germline CDR1 is MNHEY and CDR2 is SMNVEV (reference sequence). This CDR3 region has 15 residues. The chain's CDR3 is CASSPRDRAYTEQFF. For the CDR3, the DNA is TGTGCCAGCAGTCCCAGGGACAGGGCTTACACTGAGCAGTTCTTC.

The chain uses TRBV4-3 and TRBJ2-3; D possibly corresponds to TRBD1 (6 bases). Germline CDR1 is LGHNA and CDR2 is YSLEER. There are 15 residues in the CDR3. Trimming shortened V by 4 bases and J by 5 bases, and 16 bases separated the two germline ends. The CDR3: CASSRGMGAVDTQYF. CDR3 DNA sequence: TGCGCCAGCAGCCGTGGGATGGGGGCCGTAGATACGCAGTATTTT.

This chain connects TRBV29-1 to TRBJ1-3; D call uncertain. The germline V gene has CDR1 SQVTM and CDR2 ANQGSEA. Trimming stripped 3 bases from V and 4 bases from J, with 7 bases between. The CDR3 length is 12 residues. Here the CDR3 reads CSVDGIGNTIYF. The DNA of the CDR3 is TGCAGCGTTGACGGGATAGGAAACACCATATATTTT.

The CDR3 sequence: CASTPRGPGQVPYEQYF. In DNA form, the CDR3 reads TGCGCCAGCACCCCTCGAGGACCGGGACAGGTCCCCTACGAGCAGTACTTC. This chain connects TRBV4-1 to TRBJ2-7, with 8 bases matching TRBD1. With 7 bases clipped from V and 2 bases from J, the junction kept 16 bases outside the gene matches. Germline loops: CDR1 MGHRA, CDR2 YSYEKL. This CDR3 is built from 17 residues.

This chain links TRBV28 with TRBJ1-6; no definite D call. The CDR3 has 14 residues. Germline assignment: CDR1 MDHEN and CDR2 SYDVKM. Deletions cut 2 bases from V and 7 bases from J, with 9 bases between. The CDR3 nucleotides read TGTGCCAGCAGTTTACTACAGCTAAATTCACCCCTCCACTTT. As protein: CASSLLQLNSPLHF.

In DNA form, the CDR3 reads TGTGCCAGCTCTCCCCCAGGGCGGACTAACTACGAGCAGTACTTC. It translates to CASSPPGRTNYEQYF. The gene calls are TRBV18 and TRBJ2-7; D possibly corresponds to TRBD2 (6 bases). This CDR3 has 15 residues. The germline V gene encodes CDR1 KGHSH and CDR2 LQKENI. Trimming cost V 6 bases and J 3 bases, with 18 bases left between them.

The V and J genes are TRBV2 and TRBJ1-4; 10 bases match TRBD1. The CDR3 covers 14 residues. Germline CDR1 is SNHLY and CDR2 is FYNNEI. Trimming removed 8 bases from V and 7 bases from J; junction bases left unmatched: 7. The CDR3 protein is CASLTTGGSEKLFF. The CDR3 DNA reads as TGTGCCAGCTTAACGACAGGGGGCTCTGAAAAACTGTTTTTT.

The chain uses TRBV5-1 and TRBJ1-5; D is possibly TRBD1 (5 bases). The V end was cut by 4 bases, the J end by 5 bases, with 16 bases between. This CDR3 contains 15 residues. Germline CDR1 SGHRS, CDR2 YFSETQ. The CDR3 region is CASSLDGGGDQPQHF. CDR3 nucleotides: TGCGCCAGCAGCCTGGACGGCGGGGGGGATCAGCCCCAGCATTTT.

This clone came up a few times. V usage is TRBV18 and J usage is TRBJ1-1, with a possible D match to TRBD1 (5 bases). The length of the CDR3 is 16 residues. V was clipped by 3 bases and J by 0 bases, with 14 bases between them. Germline CDR1 is KGHSH and CDR2 is LQKENI. CDR3 loop: CASSPRGPSVNTEAFF. CDR3 DNA: TGTGCCAGCTCACCTAGGGGTCCCTCGGTGAACACTGAAGCTTTCTTT.